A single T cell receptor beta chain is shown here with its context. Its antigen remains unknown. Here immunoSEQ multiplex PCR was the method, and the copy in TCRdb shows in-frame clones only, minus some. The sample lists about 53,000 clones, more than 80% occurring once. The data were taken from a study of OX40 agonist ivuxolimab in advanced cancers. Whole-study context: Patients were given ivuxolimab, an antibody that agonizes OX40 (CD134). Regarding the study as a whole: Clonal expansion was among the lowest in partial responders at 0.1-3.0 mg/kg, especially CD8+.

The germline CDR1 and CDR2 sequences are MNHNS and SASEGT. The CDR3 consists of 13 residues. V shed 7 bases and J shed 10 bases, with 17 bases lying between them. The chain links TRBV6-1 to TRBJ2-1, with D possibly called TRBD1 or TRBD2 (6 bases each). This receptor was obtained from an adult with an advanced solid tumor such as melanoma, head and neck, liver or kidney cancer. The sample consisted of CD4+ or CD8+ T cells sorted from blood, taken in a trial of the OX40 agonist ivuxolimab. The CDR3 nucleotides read TGTGCCAGCAATCAGTTGGGGGGCGGGGAGCAGTTCTTC. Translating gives CASNQLGGGEQFF.